This T cell receptor beta chain was observed in a study of shared clonotypes between healthy human individuals. The V segment lost 6 bases and the J segment 3 bases; nucleotides outside the gene matches: 3. Germline CDR1 and CDR2: SGHVS and FNYEAQ. The CDR3 extends over 14 amino acids. Naivety among CD8 cells was defined by CD45RO negativity and positive CCR7 selection, thereby excluding terminally differentiated effector memory CD45RA+ cells. Assay: immunoSEQ multiplex PCR; the TCRdb copy retains only in-frame clones and omits some. Among under 850,000 clones listed, 80% to 95% were seen once. The chain recombines TRBV7-6 with TRBJ2-3; TRBD2 agrees at 10 bases. The TCR originated in a man aged 30-40 years in good health. Sequenced material: naive CD8+ T cells sorted from blood. CDR3 nucleotide sequence: TGTGCCAGCAGTCCTAGCGGGAGTACAGATACGCAGTATTTT. It translates to CASSPSGSTDTQYF.